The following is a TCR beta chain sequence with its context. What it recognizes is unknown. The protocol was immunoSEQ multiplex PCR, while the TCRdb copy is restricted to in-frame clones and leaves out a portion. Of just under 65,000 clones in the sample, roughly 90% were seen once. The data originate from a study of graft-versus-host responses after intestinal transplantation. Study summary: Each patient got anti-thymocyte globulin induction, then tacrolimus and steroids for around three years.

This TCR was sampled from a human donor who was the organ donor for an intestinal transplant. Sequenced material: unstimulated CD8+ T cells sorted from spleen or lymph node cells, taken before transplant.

CDR3 coding DNA: TGTGCCAGCAGCCAAGATGTGAACGGGGGATACACTGAAGCTTTCTTT. It is translated as CASSQDVNGGYTEAFF. The chain is built from TRBV4-2 and TRBJ1-1; tentatively, D is TRBD1 (5 bases). This CDR3 contains 16 residues. Germline values: CDR1 LGHNA, CDR2 YNFKEQ. V was shortened by 0 bases and J by 3 bases, with 14 bases between the two germline ends.